The sequence of this TCR beta chain was determined in a study of PD-1 blockade in classical Hodgkin lymphoma. Study conclusions and caveats: Complete responders entered with baseline diversity on par with newly diagnosed patients, the results showed. TCR diversity rose significantly by C4D1 in CD4+ but not CD8+ cells. Newly diagnosed patients were said to have less baseline TCR diversity than healthy donors did.

Note on this clone: The antigen is not known.

This CDR3 has 15 amino acids. CDR1 and CDR2 (germline): MNHEY, SVGAGI. Between the trimmed V and J ends, which lost 4 bases and 2 bases, there was a span of 14 bases. The table came from immunoSEQ multiplex PCR; TCRdb's copy has only in-frame clones and leaves some out. The table records about 1,200 clones, about nine tenths of them present only once. Each of the patients experienced relapse following autologous stem cell transplantation, and their brentuximab vedotin exposure differed. The sequence derives from a human donor with classical Hodgkin lymphoma. Sequenced here: peripheral blood mononuclear cells (PBMCs), sampled at baseline. The V call is TRBV6-5, the J call TRBJ1-2, with a possible D match to TRBD1 (5 bases). The CDR3 nucleotides read TGTGCCAGCAGTTCTAGGACGGGACCCAACTATGGCTACACCTTC. It encodes CASSSRTGPNYGYTF.